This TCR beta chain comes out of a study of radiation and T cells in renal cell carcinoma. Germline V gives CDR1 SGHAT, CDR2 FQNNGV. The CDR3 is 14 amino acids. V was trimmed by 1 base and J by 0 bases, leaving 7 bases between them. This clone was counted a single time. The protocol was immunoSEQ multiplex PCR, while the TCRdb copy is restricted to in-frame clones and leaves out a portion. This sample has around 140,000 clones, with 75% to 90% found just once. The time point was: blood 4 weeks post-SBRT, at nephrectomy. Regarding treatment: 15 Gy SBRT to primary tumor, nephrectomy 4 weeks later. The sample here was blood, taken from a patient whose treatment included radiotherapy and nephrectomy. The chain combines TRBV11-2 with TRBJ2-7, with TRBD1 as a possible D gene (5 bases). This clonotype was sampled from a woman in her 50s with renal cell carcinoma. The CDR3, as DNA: TGTGCCAGCAGCTTAGGGGGCAGCTCCTACGAGCAGTACTTC. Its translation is CASSLGGSSYEQYF.